This is a list of T cell receptor beta chains from one sample in a study of blood T cell repertoires in COVID-19. Sequencing used immunoSEQ multiplex PCR; TCRdb keeps in-frame clones, though not all of them. The sample includes some 50,000 clones, roughly 79% of them seen just once. The source material was peripheral blood. The receptor source for this set is a human donor in a cohort sampled during active COVID-19. The CDR3 runs from the conserved cysteine through the conserved F or W. The D gene is left open where the match is weak.

J: TRBJ1-1; D: .; V: TRBV18; CDR3: CASSKDSQGLNTEAFF
J: TRBJ2-3; D: TRBD2; V: TRBV19; CDR3: CATSSGGRNTQYF
J: TRBJ2-7; D: TRBD2; V: TRBV6-6; CDR3: CASSYTGGYEQYF
J: TRBJ2-3; D: .; V: TRBV19; CDR3: CASSMLYKTTDTQYF
J: TRBJ2-7; D: TRBD1; V: TRBV23-1; CDR3: CASSQRAGTGGRNEQYF
J: TRBJ1-4; D: .; V: TRBV7-9; CDR3: CASSLGPGQPATNEKLFF
J: TRBJ2-5; D: TRBD1; V: TRBV25-1; CDR3: CATSGQGGSAQYF
J: TRBJ2-1; D: TRBD2; V: TRBV11-3; CDR3: CASSLKRGPYNEQFF
J: TRBJ1-3; D: .; V: TRBV11-2; CDR3: CASSSTALVAGNTIYF
J: TRBJ1-5; D: .; V: TRBV24-1; CDR3: CATSEAPRAGSNQPQHF
J: TRBJ1-1; D: TRBD1; V: TRBV7-9; CDR3: CASSRQGKNTEAFF
J: TRBJ1-1; D: .; V: TRBV6-6; CDR3: CASSYSGQMNTEAFF
J: TRBJ2-7; D: TRBD1; V: TRBV5-6; CDR3: CASSRTGGSYEQYF
J: TRBJ1-5; D: .; V: TRBV20-1; CDR3: CSASRGTLNTPQPQHF
J: TRBJ2-3; D: TRBD2; V: TRBV5-1; CDR3: CASSLPLAGGPDTQYF
J: TRBJ2-5; D: .; V: TRBV5-8; CDR3: CASSFGQLRTQETQYF
J: TRBJ2-5; D: .; V: TRBV7-3; CDR3: CASSLKGVGETQYF
J: TRBJ1-4; D: .; V: TRBV6-5; CDR3: CASAGRGATNEKLFF
J: TRBJ2-1; D: .; V: TRBV5-6; CDR3: CASSLGQIYNEQFF
J: TRBJ2-1; D: .; V: TRBV4-3; CDR3: CASSQEPTGSPRGEQFF
J: TRBJ2-5; D: TRBD2; V: TRBV19; CDR3: CASSILGGRVQETQYF
J: TRBJ2-1; D: .; V: TRBV7-9; CDR3: CASSETRTEQFF
J: TRBJ2-3; D: .; V: TRBV20-1; CDR3: CSAISGGAQYF
J: TRBJ2-1; D: TRBD1; V: TRBV19; CDR3: CASSGTVSYNEQFF
J: TRBJ2-7; D: TRBD1; V: TRBV6-5; CDR3: CASSYLPPDRGYEQYF
J: TRBJ2-5; D: TRBD1; V: TRBV5-5; CDR3: CASSLRQGETQYF
J: TRBJ2-1; D: .; V: TRBV5-3; CDR3: CARSLACSARQGYNEQFF
J: TRBJ2-7; D: TRBD2; V: TRBV27; CDR3: CASSSLRLAVYEQYF
J: TRBJ2-2; D: .; V: TRBV27; CDR3: CASSLSTTTTTGELFF
J: TRBJ2-5; D: .; V: TRBV7-9; CDR3: CASTLRSQETQYF
J: TRBJ2-7; D: TRBD1; V: TRBV7-9; CDR3: CASSSPGTGFYEQYF
J: TRBJ2-5; D: .; V: TRBV12-3/TRBV12-4; CDR3: CASSVVEEETQYF
J: TRBJ2-2; D: .; V: TRBV7-9; CDR3: CASSLAWPGELFF
J: TRBJ2-7; D: .; V: TRBV9; CDR3: CASSVGLMYEQYF
J: TRBJ2-7; D: .; V: TRBV6-1; CDR3: CASSERGYEQYF
J: TRBJ1-2; D: TRBD1; V: TRBV5-1; CDR3: CASSPDRATNYGYTF
J: TRBJ2-3; D: .; V: TRBV24-1; CDR3: CATSDPGDTQYF
J: TRBJ1-3; D: .; V: TRBV2; CDR3: CASCTRVPGNTIYF
J: TRBJ2-7; D: .; V: TRBV29-1; CDR3: CSAEVYLGGSFEQYF
J: TRBJ1-2; D: TRBD1; V: TRBV18; CDR3: CASSQGTARLYGYTF
J: TRBJ2-3; D: .; V: TRBV7-8; CDR3: CASSFQDTQYF
J: TRBJ1-5; D: .; V: TRBV19; CDR3: CASSIGRQMNQPQHF
J: TRBJ2-3; D: TRBD2; V: TRBV4-1; CDR3: CASRGFVGTSGGRVYF
J: TRBJ2-7; D: .; V: TRBV14; CDR3: CASSRALASYEQYF
J: TRBJ1-1; D: .; V: TRBV5-5; CDR3: CASSFMNTEAFF
J: TRBJ2-7; D: .; V: TRBV7-2; CDR3: CASSPSLGSYEQYF
J: TRBJ1-2; D: TRBD1; V: TRBV19; CDR3: CASKMKPGQINYGYTF
J: TRBJ2-7; D: TRBD1; V: TRBV27; CDR3: CASSPLTLDRGRSYEQYF
J: TRBJ1-5; D: .; V: TRBV5-6; CDR3: CASSIGTPSNQPQHF
J: TRBJ2-7; D: TRBD2; V: TRBV28; CDR3: CASSQAGSSYEQYF
J: TRBJ1-1; D: .; V: TRBV6-5; CDR3: CASLEIGQLNTEAFF
J: TRBJ2-7; D: .; V: TRBV6-5; CDR3: CASSYADSYEQYF
J: TRBJ2-7; D: .; V: TRBV4-1; CDR3: CASSLVSGTYEQYF
J: TRBJ1-6; D: .; V: TRBV10-3; CDR3: CAISESIGGYSPLHF
J: TRBJ1-2; D: .; V: TRBV2; CDR3: CADKTLSGGYTF
J: TRBJ2-7; D: .; V: TRBV18; CDR3: CASSPPHPYYEQYF
J: TRBJ2-7; D: .; V: TRBV28; CDR3: CASSRSGAPSYEQYF
J: TRBJ2-2; D: TRBD2; V: TRBV10-2; CDR3: CASSERLADYTGELFF
J: TRBJ1-2; D: .; V: TRBV6-5; CDR3: CASSYARVSNYGYTF